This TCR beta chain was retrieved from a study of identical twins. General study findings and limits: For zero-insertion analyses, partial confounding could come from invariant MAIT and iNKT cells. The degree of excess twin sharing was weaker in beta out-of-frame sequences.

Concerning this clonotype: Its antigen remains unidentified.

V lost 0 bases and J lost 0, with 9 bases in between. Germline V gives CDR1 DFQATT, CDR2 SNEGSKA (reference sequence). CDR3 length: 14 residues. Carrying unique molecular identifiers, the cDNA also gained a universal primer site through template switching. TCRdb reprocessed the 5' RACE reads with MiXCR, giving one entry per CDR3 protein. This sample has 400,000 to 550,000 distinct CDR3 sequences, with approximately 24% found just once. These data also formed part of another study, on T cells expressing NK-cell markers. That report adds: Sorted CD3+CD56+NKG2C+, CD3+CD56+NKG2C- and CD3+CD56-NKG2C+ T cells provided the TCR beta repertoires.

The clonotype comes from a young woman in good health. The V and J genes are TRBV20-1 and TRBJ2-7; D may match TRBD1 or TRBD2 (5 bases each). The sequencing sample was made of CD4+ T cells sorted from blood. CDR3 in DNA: TGCAGTGCTAGAGATCGGGGCCGCTCCTACGAGCAGTACTTC. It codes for CSARDRGRSYEQYF.